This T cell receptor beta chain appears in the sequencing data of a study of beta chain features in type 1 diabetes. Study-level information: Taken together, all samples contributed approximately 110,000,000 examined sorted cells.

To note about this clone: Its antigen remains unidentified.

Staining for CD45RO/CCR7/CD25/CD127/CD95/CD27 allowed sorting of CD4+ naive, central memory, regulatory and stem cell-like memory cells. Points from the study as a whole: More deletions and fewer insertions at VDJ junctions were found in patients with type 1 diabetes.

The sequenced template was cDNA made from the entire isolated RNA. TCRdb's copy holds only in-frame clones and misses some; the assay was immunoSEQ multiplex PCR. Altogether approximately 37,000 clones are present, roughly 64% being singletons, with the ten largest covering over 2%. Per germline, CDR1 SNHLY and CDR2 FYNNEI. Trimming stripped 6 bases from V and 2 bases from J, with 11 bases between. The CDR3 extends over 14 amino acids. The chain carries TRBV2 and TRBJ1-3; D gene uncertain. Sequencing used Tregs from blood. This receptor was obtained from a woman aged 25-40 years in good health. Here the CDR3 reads CASRPRQAGNTIYF. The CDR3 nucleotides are TGTGCCAGCAGACCCAGGCAGGCTGGAAACACCATATATTTT. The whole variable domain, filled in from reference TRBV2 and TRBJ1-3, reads EPEVTQTPSHQVTQMGQEVILRCVPISNHLYFYWYRQILGQKVEFLVSFYNNEISEKSEIFDDQFSVERPDGSNFTLKIRSTKLEDSAMYFCASRPRQAGNTIYFGEGSWLTVV.